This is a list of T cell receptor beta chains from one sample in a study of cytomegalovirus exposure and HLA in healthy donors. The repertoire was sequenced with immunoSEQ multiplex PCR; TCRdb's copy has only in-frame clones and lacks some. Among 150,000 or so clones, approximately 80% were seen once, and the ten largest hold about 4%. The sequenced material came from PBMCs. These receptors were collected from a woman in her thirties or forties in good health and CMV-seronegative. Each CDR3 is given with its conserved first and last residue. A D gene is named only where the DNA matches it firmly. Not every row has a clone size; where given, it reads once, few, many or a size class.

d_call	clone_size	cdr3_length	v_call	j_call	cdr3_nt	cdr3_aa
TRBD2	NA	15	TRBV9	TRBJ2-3	TGTGCCAGCACCAAGCTAGCGGGAGAGCCAGATACGCAGTATTTT	CASTKLAGEPDTQYF
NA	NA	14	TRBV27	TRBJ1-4	TGTGCCAGCAGTTTAAGTCAGGGAAGTGAAAAACTGTTTTTT	CASSLSQGSEKLFF
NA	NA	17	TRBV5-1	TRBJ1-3	TGCGCCAGCAGCTCCAGCATACAGGGCTGGCCTGGAAACACCATATATTTT	CASSSSIQGWPGNTIYF
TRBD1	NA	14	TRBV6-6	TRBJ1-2	TGTGCCAGCAGTTTGCCAGGGGGATTCTATGGCTACACCTTC	CASSLPGGFYGYTF
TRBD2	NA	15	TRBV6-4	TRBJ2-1	TGTGCCAGCAGTGACTCGGCGGGAGGGGTGAATGAGCAGTTCTTC	CASSDSAGGVNEQFF
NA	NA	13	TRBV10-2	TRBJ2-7	TGCGCCAGCAGCTTACTAGACTCCTACGAGCAGTACTTC	CASSLLDSYEQYF
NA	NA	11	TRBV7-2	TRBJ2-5	TGTGCCAGCAGCGGGACTGGGACCCAGTACTTC	CASSGTGTQYF
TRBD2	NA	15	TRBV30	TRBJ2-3	TGTGCCTGGAGTGTCCTAGCGGCAAGCACAGATACGCAGTATTTT	CAWSVLAASTDTQYF
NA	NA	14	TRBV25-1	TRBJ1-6	TGTGCCACCCTGTCGGGACATAAGAAGGGGACCCTCCACTTT	CATLSGHKKGTLHF
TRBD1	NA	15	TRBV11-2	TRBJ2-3	TGTGCCAGCAGCTCGGTCAGGGGGACGGGAGATACGCAGTATTTT	CASSSVRGTGDTQYF
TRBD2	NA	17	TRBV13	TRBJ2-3	TGTGCCAGCTACAGGGAGGCTAGCGGGACTTTCACAGATACGCAGTATTTT	CASYREASGTFTDTQYF
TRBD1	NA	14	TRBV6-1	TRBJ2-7	TGTGCCAGCAGCGACAGGGTAAAAACCTACGAGCAGTACTTC	CASSDRVKTYEQYF
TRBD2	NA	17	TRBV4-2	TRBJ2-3	TGTGCCAGCAGCCAAGGTCGGCGGGGGGGCCACACAGATACGCAGTATTTT	CASSQGRRGGHTDTQYF
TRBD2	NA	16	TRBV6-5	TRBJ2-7	TGTGCCAGCAGTTACTCCCCGGGGGGGCCTAACTACGAGCAGTACTTC	CASSYSPGGPNYEQYF
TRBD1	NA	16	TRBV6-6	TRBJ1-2	TGTGCCAGCAGACGGCGGGACAGGGAAAGTGGCTATGGCTACACCTTC	CASRRRDRESGYGYTF
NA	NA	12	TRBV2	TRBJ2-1	TGTGCCAGGACAGACAGAAACAATGAGCAGTTCTTC	CARTDRNNEQFF
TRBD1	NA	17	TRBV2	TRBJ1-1	TGTGCCAGCAGTGATGAGGGGGCAGGGAACATGAACACTGAAGCTTTCTTT	CASSDEGAGNMNTEAFF
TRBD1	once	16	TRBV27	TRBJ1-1	TGTGCCAGTTGCAGGACAGGAGGGCTGATGAACACTGAAGCTTTCTTT	CASCRTGGLMNTEAFF
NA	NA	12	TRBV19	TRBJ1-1	TGTGCCAGCCAGCTCGGGGGCACTGAAGCTTTCTTT	CASQLGGTEAFF
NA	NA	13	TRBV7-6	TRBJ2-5	TGTGCCAGCAGCTTAGGGGCGCTGGAGACCCAGTACTTC	CASSLGALETQYF
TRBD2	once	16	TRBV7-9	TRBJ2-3	TGTGCCAGCAGGCCCTGGGCGGGAGGTAGCACAGATACGCAGTATTTT	CASRPWAGGSTDTQYF
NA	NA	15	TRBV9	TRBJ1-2	TGTGCCAGCAGCGCACCGGGTTCCGATGTAGGTGGCTACACCTTC	CASSAPGSDVGGYTF
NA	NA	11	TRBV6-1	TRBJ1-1	TGTGCCAGCCCCGGGAACACTGAAGCTTTCTTT	CASPGNTEAFF
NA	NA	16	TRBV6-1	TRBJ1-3	TGTGCCAGCAGTGAAATCGCGATCGGCTCTGGAAACACCATATATTTT	CASSEIAIGSGNTIYF
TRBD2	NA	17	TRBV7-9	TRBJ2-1	TGTGCCAGCAGCGGTCTAGCTAGCGGGAGGAGGGGGAATGAGCAGTTCTTC	CASSGLASGRRGNEQFF
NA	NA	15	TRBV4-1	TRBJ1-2	TGCGCCAGCAGCCAAGAGGCCGGGGGGGGCTATGGCTACACCTTC	CASSQEAGGGYGYTF
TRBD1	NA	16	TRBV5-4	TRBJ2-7	TGTGCCAGCAGCTTGGGGACAGGGCGACGAACCTACGAGCAGTACTTC	CASSLGTGRRTYEQYF
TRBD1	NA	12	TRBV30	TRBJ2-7	TGTGCCTGGTCCGTGACAGGGAACGAGCAGTACTTC	CAWSVTGNEQYF
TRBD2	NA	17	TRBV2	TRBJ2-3	TGTGCCAGCAGTCTCTTGCGACTAGCGACTAGCACAGATACGCAGTATTTT	CASSLLRLATSTDTQYF
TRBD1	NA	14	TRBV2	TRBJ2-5	TGTGCCAGCCTCGGGACAGGGATTGAGGAGACCCAGTACTTC	CASLGTGIEETQYF
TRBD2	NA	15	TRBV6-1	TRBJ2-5	TGTGCCAGCAGTGAGCGGGGGGTGCCCATGGAGACCCAGTACTTC	CASSERGVPMETQYF
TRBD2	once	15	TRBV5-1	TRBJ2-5	TGCGCCAGCACGCCCGGACTAGCGGGTAAAGAGACCCAGTACTTC	CASTPGLAGKETQYF
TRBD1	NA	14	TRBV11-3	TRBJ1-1	TGTGCCAGCAGCTTAGACGACAGGGGGATCGGGGCTTTCTTT	CASSLDDRGIGAFF
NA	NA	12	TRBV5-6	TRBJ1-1	TGTGCCAGCAGCGCGGGGGGGGGAAGGGCTTTCTTT	CASSAGGGRAFF
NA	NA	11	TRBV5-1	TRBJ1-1	TGCGCCAGCGTCGGGGACACTGAAGCTTTCTTT	CASVGDTEAFF
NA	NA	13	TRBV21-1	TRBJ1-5	TGTGCCAGCGGGACAGGGTTCGGTCAGCCCCAGCATTTT	CASGTGFGQPQHF
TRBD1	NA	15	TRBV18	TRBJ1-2	TGTGCCAGCTCACCGCAGGGGGTCAGGCCTTATGGCTACACCTTC	CASSPQGVRPYGYTF
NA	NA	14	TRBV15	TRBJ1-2	TGTGCCACCAGCAACTATGCCCTTGGCTATGGCTACACCTTC	CATSNYALGYGYTF
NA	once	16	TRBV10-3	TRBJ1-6	TGTGCCATCAGTGGGCAGGGAAGCTCCTATAATTCACCCCTCCACTTT	CAISGQGSSYNSPLHF